This T cell receptor beta chain was documented in a study of cytomegalovirus exposure and HLA in healthy donors. CDR1 and CDR2 from the germline V gene are MNHEY and SVGAGI. The trim removed 11 bases at V and 7 bases at J, leaving 8 bases unmatched. This CDR3 is built from 13 residues. The PCR ran on 60 Vbeta and 13 Jbeta primers. Clones were sequenced by immunoSEQ multiplex PCR, and TCRdb holds only the in-frame ones, with some missing. The table records about 170,000 clones, around 80% of them present only once. The chain employs TRBV6-5 and TRBJ1-6; 7 positions agree with TRBD1. Sequenced sample: PBMCs. The receptor was derived from a woman aged 45 to 65 in good health and CMV-seronegative. The CDR3 is CAASRDRNSPLHF. For the CDR3, the DNA is TGTGCCGCCAGCCGGGACAGAAATTCACCCCTCCACTTT.